This TCR beta chain is from a study of T cell changes during pregnancy in multiple sclerosis. Germline values: CDR1 SGHNT, CDR2 YYREEE (reference sequence). The V and J ends lost 6 bases and 0 bases respectively, with 14 bases between them. This CDR3 comprises 15 residues. The method was immunoSEQ multiplex PCR; TCRdb's version includes in-frame clones alone and lacks a portion of them. The top ten clones hold about 0.9% of a sample with some 97,000 clones, 90% to 95% of them seen once. This sequence joins TRBV5-4 and TRBJ2-3; TRBD2 is a possible D gene (6 bases). The source was peripheral blood, collected before pregnancy. The sequence was collected from a female donor with multiple sclerosis, enrolled in a pregnancy study. As DNA, the CDR3 is TGTGCCAGCACCCAATCCAGCGGGAGCACAGATACGCAGTATTTT. Its protein product is CASTQSSGSTDTQYF.